What follows are 15 T cell receptor beta chains derived from one specimen sequenced in a study of technical replicates of blood from a handful of donors. Measured with immunoSEQ multiplex PCR; TCRdb has only the in-frame clones, and not every one. This sample carries fewer than 100,000 clones, around 97% of them seen once, and the ten largest clones take roughly 0.2%. The sequencing input was T cells isolated from PBMCs. These receptors all come from a human donor in good health.

The chain joins TRBV10-3 to TRBJ2-1, with 10 bases aligning to TRBD2. V was pared by 10 bases and J by 1 base, with 7 bases of the junction left unmatched. Germline V gives CDR1 ENHRY, CDR2 SYGVKD. This CDR3 is built from 15 residues. Written as DNA, the CDR3 is TGTGCCACCGGCCCGGGACTAGCGTCCTACAATGAGCAGTTCTTC. Encoded protein: CATGPGLASYNEQFF.

The V and J genes are TRBV18 and TRBJ2-1, with a possible D match to TRBD1 (6 bases). Trimming took 7 bases from V and 0 from J, leaving 16 bases between them. The CDR3 length is 16 residues. CDR1 and CDR2 from the germline V gene are KGHSH and LQKENI. The CDR3 is CASLLQGLSSYNEQFF. As DNA, the CDR3 is TGTGCCAGCTTACTACAGGGCCTTAGCTCCTACAATGAGCAGTTCTTC.

The J gene is TRBJ2-7, the V gene TRBV5-5; a weak D match, TRBD2 (6 bases). This CDR3 contains 13 residues. The germline V gene has CDR1 SGHKS and CDR2 YYEKEE (reference sequence). The germline V and J ends were trimmed by 6 bases and 1 base, with 11 bases remaining between them. The CDR3 protein is CASTWGVSYEQYF. CDR3 DNA: TGTGCCAGCACATGGGGGGTTTCCTACGAGCAGTACTTC.

About this clone itself: This CDR3 is also generated by other DNA sequences in the sample. The chain employs TRBV6-5 and TRBJ1-5, with D tentatively TRBD1 (6 bases). Germline CDR1 is MNHEY and CDR2 is SVGAGI. Trimming left V 6 bases short and J 2 bases short, with 11 bases between. The CDR3 is made up of 14 amino acids. CDR3 amino acids: CASRFSGGNQPQHF. The CDR3 bases are TGTGCCAGCAGATTTTCAGGGGGCAATCAGCCCCAGCATTTT.

The chain combines TRBV10-1 with TRBJ1-1, with D hard to call. In germline, CDR1 is WNHNN, CDR2 SYGVQD (reference sequence). The V end lost 2 bases, the J end lost 4 bases, and 8 bases lay between the germline ends. This CDR3 is built from 13 residues. CDR3 nucleotides: TGCGCCAGCAGTGAGAGAGGTGGCACTGAAGCTTTCTTT. This translates into CASSERGGTEAFF.

The J gene is TRBJ2-1, the V gene TRBV2; tentative D call: TRBD2 (6 bases). V was clipped by 7 bases and J by 5 bases, with 24 bases between them. Germline assignment: CDR1 SNHLY and CDR2 FYNNEI. The length of the CDR3 is 17 residues. This CDR3 reads CASILEEGRGDHNEQFF. Written as DNA, the CDR3 is TGTGCCAGCATCCTTGAGGAGGGGCGTGGAGATCACAATGAGCAGTTCTTC.

This clone was seen only once. The chain couples TRBV5-1 to TRBJ2-3; 10 bases are shared with TRBD2. Germline CDR1 reads SGHRS; CDR2 reads YFSETQ. V gave up 4 bases and J gave up 1 base; unmatched junction bases: 9. This CDR3 comprises 17 residues. The CDR3 here is CASSPWTSGPRTDTQYF. In nucleotides, the CDR3 is TGCGCCAGCAGCCCCTGGACTAGCGGCCCACGCACAGATACGCAGTATTTT. The full variable domain, rest sourced from reference TRBV5-1 and TRBJ2-3, is KAGVTQTPRYLIKTRGQQVTLSCSPISGHRSVSWYQQTPGQGLQFLFEYFSETQRNKGNFPGRFSGRQFSNSRSEMNVSTLELGDSALYLCASSPWTSGPRTDTQYFGPGTRLTVL.

This chain connects TRBV5-4 to TRBJ2-3; 7 bases map to TRBD2. With V trimmed by 5 bases and J by 0 bases, 6 bases remained unmatched. The CDR3 is 15 residues long. The germline gives CDR1 SGHNT, CDR2 YYREEE (reference sequence). The CDR3 sequence: CASSYGGMSTDTQYF. CDR3 DNA: TGTGCCAGCAGTTACGGGGGGATGAGCACAGATACGCAGTATTTT.

This clone was picked up one time. The rearrangement joins TRBV7-9 to TRBJ2-1, with TRBD2 identical over 8 bases. In germline, CDR1 is SEHNR, CDR2 FQNEAQ (reference sequence). J gave up 3 bases and V 0 bases, and 4 bases lay outside the gene matches. The CDR3 covers 16 residues. The CDR3 DNA is TGTGCCAGCAGCTTAGCCCCGGGGACTAGCTACAATGAGCAGTTCTTC. It encodes CASSLAPGTSYNEQFF.

V usage is TRBV6-5 and J usage is TRBJ1-1; D is unclear. V dropped 2 bases and J dropped 5 bases, with 9 bases sitting between them. The CDR3 has 13 residues. Germline CDR1 and CDR2: MNHEY and SVGAGI. The CDR3 loop reads CASSYPGRTEAFF. For the CDR3, the DNA is TGTGCCAGCAGTTACCCGGGGAGGACTGAAGCTTTCTTT.

The CDR3 spells CASSVVGLPTTDTQYF. In DNA form, the CDR3 reads TGTGCCAGCAGCGTGGTGGGACTACCAACCACAGATACGCAGTATTTT. This sequence joins TRBV9 and TRBJ2-3, with 7 positions matching TRBD2. V shed 2 bases and J 2 bases; nucleotides not matched to a gene: 8. This CDR3 comprises 16 residues. Germline V lookup: CDR1 SGDLS, CDR2 YYNGEE.

J is TRBJ2-1 and V is TRBV2; TRBD2 is a possible D gene (6 bases). With 5 bases removed from V and 0 bases from J, the gap between germline ends came to 11 bases. Germline loops: CDR1 SNHLY, CDR2 FYNNEI. CDR3 length: 15 amino acids. CDR3 amino acids: CASSLQDYSYNEQFF. The CDR3, as DNA: TGTGCCAGCAGTCTACAGGACTACTCCTACAATGAGCAGTTCTTC.

This rearrangement joins TRBV27 to TRBJ2-7, with D tentatively TRBD2 (6 bases). CDR3 length: 13 residues. V was shortened by 3 bases and J by 5 bases, with 11 bases between the two germline ends. Germline CDR1 is MNHEY and CDR2 is SMNVEV (reference sequence). The CDR3 spells CASSLGTPDEQYF. In DNA, the CDR3 is TGTGCCAGCAGTTTGGGGACTCCCGACGAGCAGTACTTC.

V is TRBV5-1 and J is TRBJ2-1; possibly TRBD2 for D (6 bases). Germline CDR1 reads SGHRS; CDR2 reads YFSETQ. Trimming shortened V by 1 base and J by 4 bases, and 15 bases separated the two germline ends. The CDR3 sequence is 16 residues long. The CDR3 loop is CASSLFRGTIYNEQFF. CDR3 in DNA: TGCGCCAGCAGCTTGTTTCGGGGGACGATTTACAATGAGCAGTTCTTC.

This chain joins TRBV4-1 and TRBJ1-1, with TRBD1 as a possible D gene (6 bases). Germline V gene lookup returns CDR1 MGHRA and CDR2 YSYEKL. CDR3 length equals 16 residues. The V end lost 2 bases, the J end lost 1 base, and 14 bases lay between the germline ends. CDR3 protein: CASSQPRQAQNTEAFF. CDR3 nucleotide sequence: TGCGCCAGCAGCCAACCTCGACAGGCCCAGAACACTGAAGCTTTCTTT.